This TCR beta chain was identified in a study of T cell responses to AZD1222 COVID-19 vaccine. Germline V gene data show CDR1 as SNHLY and CDR2 as FYNNEI. Trimming shortened V by 6 bases and J by 6 bases, and 17 bases separated the two germline ends. The CDR3 runs to 14 residues. As to this clone: Its target is unknown.

Method: immunoSEQ multiplex PCR; TCRdb's copy keeps in-frame clones and lacks some. Of 130,000 or so clones in the sample, roughly nine tenths were seen once. General study findings and limits: Among AZD1222 vaccinees, only five to seven were seropositive at baseline. Increased Spike-specific TCR breadth and depth were observed after two AZD1222 doses.

Here the sequenced sample was peripheral blood, taken on day 0 of AZD1222 vaccination. The receptor's source is an adult in good health. This chain links TRBV2 with TRBJ1-2, with D possibly TRBD1 on 6 matching bases. In DNA form, the CDR3 reads TGTGCCAGCAGAGATACCGGACAGATAGATGGCTACACCTTC. It encodes CASRDTGQIDGYTF.